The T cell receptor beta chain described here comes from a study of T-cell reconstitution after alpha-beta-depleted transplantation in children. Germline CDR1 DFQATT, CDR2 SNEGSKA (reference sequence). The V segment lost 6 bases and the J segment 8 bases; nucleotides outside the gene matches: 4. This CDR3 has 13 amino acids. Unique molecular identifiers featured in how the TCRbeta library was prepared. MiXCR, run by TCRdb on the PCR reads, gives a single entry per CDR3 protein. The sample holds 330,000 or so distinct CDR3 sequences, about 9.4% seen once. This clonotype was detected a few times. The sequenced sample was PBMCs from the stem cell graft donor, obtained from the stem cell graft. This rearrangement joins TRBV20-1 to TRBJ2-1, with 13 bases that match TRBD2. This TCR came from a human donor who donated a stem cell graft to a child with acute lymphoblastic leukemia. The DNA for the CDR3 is TGCAGTGCGAGGACTAGCGGGAGCTATGAGCAGTTCTTC. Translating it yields CSARTSGSYEQFF.